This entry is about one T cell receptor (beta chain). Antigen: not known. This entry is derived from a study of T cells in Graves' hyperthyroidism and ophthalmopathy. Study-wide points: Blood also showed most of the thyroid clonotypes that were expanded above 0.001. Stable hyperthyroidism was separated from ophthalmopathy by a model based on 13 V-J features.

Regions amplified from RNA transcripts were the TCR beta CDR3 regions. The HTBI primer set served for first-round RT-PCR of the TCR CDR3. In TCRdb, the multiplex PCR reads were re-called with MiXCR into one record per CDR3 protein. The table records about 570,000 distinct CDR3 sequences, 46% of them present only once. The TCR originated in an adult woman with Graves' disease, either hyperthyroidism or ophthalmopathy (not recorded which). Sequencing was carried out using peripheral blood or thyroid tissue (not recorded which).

CDR3 protein: CASSLQQGLVGYTF. The CDR3 bases are TGTGCCAGCAGCTTGCAGCAGGGCTTGGTTGGCTACACCTTC. The V gene is TRBV7-9, the J gene TRBJ1-2, with a tentative D call TRBD1 (5 bases). Per germline, CDR1 SEHNR and CDR2 FQNEAQ (reference sequence). This CDR3 has 14 amino acids. Trimming removed 3 bases from V and 7 bases from J, with 15 bases in between.